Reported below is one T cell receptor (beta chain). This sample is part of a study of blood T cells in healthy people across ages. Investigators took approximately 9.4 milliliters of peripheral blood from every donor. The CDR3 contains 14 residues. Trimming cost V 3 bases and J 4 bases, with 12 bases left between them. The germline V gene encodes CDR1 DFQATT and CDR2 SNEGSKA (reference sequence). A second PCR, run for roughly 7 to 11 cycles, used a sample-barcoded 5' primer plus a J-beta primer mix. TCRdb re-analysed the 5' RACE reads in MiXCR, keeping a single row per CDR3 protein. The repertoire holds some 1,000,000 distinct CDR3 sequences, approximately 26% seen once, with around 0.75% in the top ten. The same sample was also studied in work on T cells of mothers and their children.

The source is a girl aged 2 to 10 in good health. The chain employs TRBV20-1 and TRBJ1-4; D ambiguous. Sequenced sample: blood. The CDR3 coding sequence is TGCAGTGCTAGCTCCGGTGGGGTTAATGAAAAACTGTTTTTT. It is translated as CSASSGGVNEKLFF.